The next 28 T cell receptor beta chains were all read from a single sample in a study of T cell repertoires in cytomegalovirus infection (dated by TCRdb to about 2019). The sample's treatment or condition label, in plain terms: in vitro stimulation with specific CMV peptide epitopes to enrich CMV-specific T cells. TCRdb names Illumina HiSeq 1500 as the instrument used. The raw public reads went through TCRdb reprocessing: fastp at Q25, MiXCR clone calling, in-frame beta chains kept. When rows share a CDR3 protein, they turn into one entry using the most common DNA and genes. A total of 900,000 to 950,000 distinct CDR3 sequences appear in this sample, around 30% of them only once. The top ten hold 11% to 15% of the sample. These receptors have no known antigen. The specimen comprised cultured CD8+ T cells from PBMCs, sampled from culture after CMV antigen stimulation. The receptors were gathered from a human donor in good health (CMV status not recorded). Some clones in this sample may be carry-over from other donors' samples.

The chain combines TRBV4-2 with TRBJ2-1, with TRBD2 matching over 10 bases. V lost 4 bases and J lost 2; bases outside the gene matches: 5. The CDR3 extends over 16 amino acids. Germline V CDR1 and CDR2: LGHNA, YNFKEQ. This CDR3 reads CASSRSGTSAYNEQFF. CDR3 in DNA: TGTGCCAGCAGCCGCTCCGGGACTAGCGCCTACAATGAGCAGTTCTTC.

The chain employs TRBV6-2 or TRBV6-3 and TRBJ2-5, with no clear D. Germline V CDR1 and CDR2: MNHEY, SVGEGT. The CDR3 runs to 12 residues. V was trimmed by 0 bases and J by 5 bases, leaving 4 bases between them. The CDR3 loop is CASSYSEETQYF. The CDR3, as DNA: TGTGCCAGCAGTTACTCCGAGGAGACCCAGTACTTC.

This clonotype has more than one count but fewer than ten. The chain is built from TRBV28 and TRBJ2-1, with TRBD2 matching 7 bases. The junction had 6 bases not matched to a gene; V was cut back by 2 bases and J by 2 bases. The germline V gene encodes CDR1 MDHEN and CDR2 SYDVKM. The CDR3 has 16 amino acids. The chain's CDR3 is CASSLGKRGPYNEQFF. CDR3 coding DNA: TGTGCCAGCAGTTTAGGGAAGCGGGGCCCCTACAATGAGCAGTTCTTC.

At least ten counts were recorded for this clonotype. The chain is built from TRBV7-6 and TRBJ1-1; D gene ambiguous. V gave up 5 bases and J gave up 4 bases, with 17 bases separating them. CDR3 length: 15 residues. The germline CDR1 and CDR2 sequences are SGHVS and FNYEAQ. The DNA of the CDR3 is TGTGCCAGCAGCGCCTTGGGCGGGTCGGGCACTGAAGCTTTCTTT. Amino acids: CASSALGGSGTEAFF.

This clonotype was seen more than once but under ten times. The rearrangement links TRBV27 to TRBJ2-1, with 7 positions matching TRBD2. This CDR3 has 15 amino acids. Germline values: CDR1 MNHEY, CDR2 SMNVEV (reference sequence). V shed 2 bases, J shed 5 bases, and the junction held 6 bases outside the gene matches. The CDR3 sequence is CASSLIGGGNNEQFF. CDR3 bases: TGTGCCAGCAGTTTAATTGGCGGGGGAAACAATGAGCAGTTCTTC.

The chain recombines TRBV10-2 with TRBJ2-1; 11 bases match TRBD2. Unmatched junction bases numbered 8, after V lost 0 bases and J lost 7 bases. The CDR3 sequence is 17 residues long. CDR1 is WSHSY, CDR2 SAAADI, per germline. CDR3 DNA sequence: TGCGCCAGCAGTGAGTCGTATAGCGGGGGGGCAAGGAATGAGCAGTTCTTC. Translated, it gives CASSESYSGGARNEQFF.

J is TRBJ1-5 and V is TRBV28; no clear D. Trimming pared 6 bases from V and 5 bases from J, leaving 14 bases between. The CDR3 is 14 residues long. Germline CDR1 reads MDHEN; CDR2 reads SYDVKM. The CDR3 bases are TGTGCCAGCAGGCCTACAGAGGGCCATCAGCCCCAGCATTTT. Translated, it gives CASRPTEGHQPQHF. Based on the CDR3 plus reference TRBV28 and TRBJ1-5, the full variable domain is DVKVTQSSRYLVKRTGEKVFLECVQDMDHENMFWYRQDPGLGLRLIYFSYDVKMKEKGDIPEGYSVSREKKERFSLILESASTNQTSMYLCASRPTEGHQPQHFGDGTRLSIL.

The chain combines TRBV7-4 with TRBJ1-1; possible D gene TRBD1, 6 bases. The CDR3 has 13 residues. Trimming stripped 5 bases from V and 4 bases from J, with 11 bases between. Germline V gives CDR1 SGHVT, CDR2 SQSDAQ. CDR3: CASSGRGLTEAFF. DNA for the CDR3: TGTGCCAGCAGCGGTCGGGGGCTCACTGAAGCTTTCTTT. Full variable domain (outside the CDR3, taken from reference TRBV7-4 and TRBJ1-1): GAGVSQSPRYKVAKRGRDVALRCDSISGHVTLYWYRQTLGQGSEVLTYSQSDAQRDKSGRPSGRFSAERPERSVSTLKIQRTEQGDSAVYLCASSGRGLTEAFFGQGTRLTVV.

This clonotype has ten or more counts. The V call is TRBV7-9, the J call TRBJ1-2; 7 bases map to TRBD1. J gave up 3 bases and V 3 bases, and 4 bases lay outside the gene matches. Germline V lookup: CDR1 SEHNR, CDR2 FQNEAQ (reference sequence). The CDR3 length is 14 residues. This chain's CDR3 is CASSLGRGYYGYTF. Here the CDR3 DNA reads TGTGCCAGCAGCTTGGGCAGGGGGTACTATGGCTACACCTTC.

The sample holds a few counts of this clonotype. The chain is built from TRBV27 and TRBJ2-2, with unresolved D. Germline CDR1 and CDR2: MNHEY and SMNVEV (reference sequence). The CDR3 is 15 amino acids. The ends were cut back, 2 bases at V and 4 bases at J, with 11 bases in the middle. CDR3 region: CASSLPSLPTGELFF. As DNA, the CDR3 is TGTGCCAGCAGTTTACCCTCCCTACCCACCGGGGAGCTGTTTTTT.

In its sample, this clonotype was seen many times. CDR3 nucleotide sequence: TGTGCCAGTAACGAGAGGAGCTCCTATAATTCACCCCTCCACTTT. The encoded protein is CASNERSSYNSPLHF. The rearrangement links TRBV28 to TRBJ1-6; D is undetermined. Trimming shortened V by 9 bases and J by 0 bases, and 12 bases separated the two germline ends. CDR1 MDHEN and CDR2 SYDVKM come from the germline V gene. The CDR3 length is 15 residues.

This chain joins TRBV20-1 and TRBJ2-1; 10 bases line up with TRBD1. Looked up from germline, CDR1 is DFQATT and CDR2 is SNEGSKA (reference sequence). V shed 0 bases and J 8 bases; nucleotides not matched to a gene: 7. This CDR3 is built from 15 residues. CDR3 sequence (DNA): TGCAGTGCTAGAGATTGGGGACAGGGGTACCATGAGCAGTTCTTC. Protein sequence: CSARDWGQGYHEQFF.

This clonotype was observed at least ten times. The rearrangement links TRBV6-5 to TRBJ1-5, with 10 bases matching TRBD1. The ends lost 0 bases at V and 2 bases at J; junction bases unmatched: 1. The length of the CDR3 is 16 residues. CDR1 MNHEY and CDR2 SVGAGI come from the germline V gene. The CDR3 DNA is TGTGCCAGCAGTTACTCCGGGACAGGGGGCAATCAGCCCCAGCATTTT. Translated, it gives CASSYSGTGGNQPQHF.

Turning to this clonotype: Mismatch with germline at one junction end may stem from a read error. This sequence joins TRBV12-3 or TRBV12-4 and TRBJ2-3; 15 bases fit TRBD2. This CDR3 has 18 amino acids. CDR3 protein: CANSSPGLAGGSTDTQYF. In DNA, the CDR3 is TGTGCCAACAGTTCTCCGGGACTAGCGGGAGGTAGCACAGATACGCAGTATTTT.

DNA for the CDR3: TGTGCCAGCAGTGAATCTGGGGAGTCTTGGGGCACTGAAGCTTTCTTT. Translation gives CASSESGESWGTEAFF. The gene calls are TRBV6-1 and TRBJ1-1; D not resolved. Between the trimmed V and J ends, which lost 2 bases and 4 bases, there was a span of 17 bases. Germline assignment: CDR1 MNHNS and CDR2 SASEGT. CDR3 length equals 16 residues.

This clonotype was found a few times. V usage is TRBV6-1 and J usage is TRBJ2-3, with 14 nucleotides matching TRBD2. This CDR3 is built from 22 residues. J gave up 1 base and V 5 bases, and 20 bases lay outside the gene matches. Germline-derived CDR1 and CDR2 are MNHNS and SASEGT. CDR3 in DNA: TGTGCCAGCAGTTCCCCCCGTCCCCCGGGACTAGCGGGGGCGCGGGGCACAGATACGCAGTATTTT. This encodes CASSSPRPPGLAGARGTDTQYF.

This clonotype was seen more than once but under ten times. The genes are TRBV7-6 and TRBJ2-1; 7 bases are shared with TRBD1. CDR3 length: 16 residues. Trimming took 5 bases from V and 1 from J; bases not matched to a gene: 8. Germline lookup yields CDR1 SGHVS and CDR2 FNYEAQ. For the CDR3, the DNA is TGTGCCAGCAGCACCTCGACAGGGTATTCCTACAATGAGCAGTTCTTC. Translating gives CASSTSTGYSYNEQFF.

The chain has TRBV12-3 or TRBV12-4 and TRBJ1-1, with unresolved D. This CDR3 has 13 amino acids. V was cut by 3 bases and J by 5 bases, with 10 bases left in between. CDR3 sequence: CASSFGVETEAFF. CDR3 DNA: TGTGCCAGCAGTTTTGGGGTCGAGACTGAAGCTTTCTTT.

This clonotype occurred a few times. The gene calls are TRBV6-2 or TRBV6-3 and TRBJ2-1; 7 bases fit TRBD2. The CDR3 runs 14 residues. Trimming removed 7 bases from V and 2 bases from J; junction bases left unmatched: 5. Germline lookup yields CDR1 MNHEY and CDR2 SVGEGT. Written as DNA, the CDR3 is TGTGCCAGCAAGCCCCGGGGGGCCTACAATGAGCAGTTCTTC. Its protein is CASKPRGAYNEQFF.

The chain has TRBV19 and TRBJ2-7; 7 positions agree with TRBD2. The CDR3 sequence is 15 residues long. Germline trimming cut 0 bases from V and 2 bases from J; bases unmatched to any gene: 4. Germline V gene lookup returns CDR1 LNHDA and CDR2 SQIVND (reference sequence). The CDR3 coding sequence is TGTGCCAGTAGTATAGAGCTAGCGGACCCCTACGAGCAGTACTTC. Its translation is CASSIELADPYEQYF.

There are many counts of this clonotype. CDR3 sequence (DNA): TGTGCCAGCAGCTTAGCCAAAGCAGGGACTAACGAGCAGTACTTC. Amino acids: CASSLAKAGTNEQYF. The J gene is TRBJ2-7, the V gene TRBV7-9, with 7 bases lining up with TRBD2. Losses at the gene ends were 0 bases for V and 5 bases for J; bases not matched to a gene: 7. The germline gives CDR1 SEHNR, CDR2 FQNEAQ (reference sequence). The CDR3 is made up of 15 amino acids.

The chain combines TRBV12-3 or TRBV12-4 with TRBJ1-2; D may be TRBD1 (5 bases). The germline V and J ends were trimmed by 3 bases and 4 bases, with 12 bases remaining between them. The CDR3 loop spans 14 amino acids. The CDR3 protein is CASSFWGDSYGYTF. The CDR3 nucleotides are TGTGCCAGCAGTTTCTGGGGGGATAGCTATGGCTACACCTTC.

The rearrangement uses TRBV7-9 and TRBJ2-5; 8 positions agree with TRBD2. Trimming at V came to 2 bases and at J to 0 bases, leaving 5 bases not matched to a gene. CDR3 size: 16 residues. Per the germline V gene, CDR1 is SEHNR and CDR2 is FQNEAQ (reference sequence). The CDR3 DNA sequence: TGTGCCAGCAGCTTAAAGCGGGGGACCGACCAAGAGACCCAGTACTTC. It translates to CASSLKRGTDQETQYF.

The gene calls are TRBV7-9 and TRBJ1-5; perhaps TRBD1 as D (5 bases). Germline V lookup: CDR1 SEHNR, CDR2 FQNEAQ (reference sequence). The CDR3 has 14 residues. V was pared by 5 bases and J by 5 bases, with 13 bases between. CDR3 sequence reads: CASSQGGADQPQHF. The CDR3 DNA follows: TGTGCCAGCAGCCAGGGCGGGGCGGATCAGCCCCAGCATTTT.

This chain uses TRBV4-1 with TRBJ2-1; maybe TRBD1 (5 bases). Per germline, CDR1 MGHRA and CDR2 YSYEKL. Trimming removed 4 bases at V and 5 bases at J, with 12 bases between. This CDR3 has 14 residues. CDR3 sequence (DNA): TGCGCCAGCAGCCCCCAGGGTTTCCACAATGAGCAGTTCTTC. Translation gives CASSPQGFHNEQFF.

The V call is TRBV6-6, the J call TRBJ2-5; 7 bases are shared with TRBD2. Germline CDR1 is MNHNY and CDR2 is SVGAGI (reference sequence). The junction had 11 bases not matched to a gene; V was cut back by 8 bases and J by 2 bases. The CDR3 consists of 15 residues. CDR3 DNA sequence: TGTGCCAGCGTGTCCTGGGGGGGGGGGCAAGAGACCCAGTACTTC. Translating gives CASVSWGGGQETQYF.

This chain joins TRBV27 and TRBJ1-1; no clear D gene. Germline V gene lookup returns CDR1 MNHEY and CDR2 SMNVEV (reference sequence). This CDR3 has 14 residues. Trimming took 5 bases from V and 4 from J, leaving 14 bases between them. As DNA, the CDR3 is TGTGCCAGCAGTCCGGAGCACTGGGCCACTGAAGCTTTCTTT. It encodes CASSPEHWATEAFF.

This clonotype was seen a handful of times. The chain carries TRBV6-6 and TRBJ2-4; weak D call: TRBD1 (5 bases). This CDR3 contains 14 residues. V was shortened by 7 bases and J by 1 base, with 11 bases between the two germline ends. Per the germline V gene, CDR1 is MNHNY and CDR2 is SVGAGI (reference sequence). CDR3 in amino acids: CASTVPGAKNIQYF. Here the CDR3 DNA reads TGTGCCAGCACAGTCCCAGGGGCCAAAAACATTCAGTACTTC.